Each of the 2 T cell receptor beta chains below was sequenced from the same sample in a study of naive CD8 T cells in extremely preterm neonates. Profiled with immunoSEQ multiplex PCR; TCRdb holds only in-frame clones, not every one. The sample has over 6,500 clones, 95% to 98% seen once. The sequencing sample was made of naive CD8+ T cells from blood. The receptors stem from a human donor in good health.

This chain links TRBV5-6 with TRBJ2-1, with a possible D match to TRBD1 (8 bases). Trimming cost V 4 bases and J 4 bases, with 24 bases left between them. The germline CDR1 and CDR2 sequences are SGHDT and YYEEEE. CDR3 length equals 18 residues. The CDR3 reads CASSPDREGVRRYNEQFF. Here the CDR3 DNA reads TGTGCCAGCAGCCCGGACAGGGAGGGTGTTCGACGATACAATGAGCAGTTCTTC.

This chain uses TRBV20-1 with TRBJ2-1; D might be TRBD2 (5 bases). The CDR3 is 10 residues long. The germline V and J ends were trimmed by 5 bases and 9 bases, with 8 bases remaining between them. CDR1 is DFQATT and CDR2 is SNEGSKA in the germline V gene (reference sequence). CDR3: CSAPRGEQFF. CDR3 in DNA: TGCAGTGCTCCCCGGGGTGAGCAGTTCTTC.